This T cell receptor (beta chain) is from a study of blood T cell repertoires in COVID-19. Study context: Samples of COVID-19 (acute and convalescent) were obtained from the United States, Italy and Spain. Sample material is recorded as cDNA or gDNA derived from T cells, B-cell-depleted T cells, or PBMCs.

Original methodology: Amplified reference gene primers provided the basis for estimating nucleated cell counts. Assay: immunoSEQ multiplex PCR; the TCRdb copy retains only in-frame clones and omits some. Clone size and the V and J calls come from that table; the DNA yielded D and trimming. The table lists roughly 200,000 clones, over 70% of them singletons. CDR1 and CDR2 from the germline V gene are SGHVS and FQNEAQ. The V end was cut by 5 bases, the J end by 1 base, with 17 bases between. The CDR3 extends over 16 amino acids. V is TRBV7-8 and J is TRBJ2-5; weak D call: TRBD2 (5 bases). The sample was peripheral blood. The sequence derives from a man aged 35-49 years with active or convalescent COVID-19. The CDR3 protein is CASSVGPLAGQETQYF. The CDR3, as DNA: TGTGCCAGCAGCGTAGGCCCCCTGGCGGGCCAAGAGACCCAGTACTTC.